The 22 T cell receptor beta chains given below trace back to one sample, sequenced in a study of blood T cell repertoires in COVID-19. Method: immunoSEQ multiplex PCR; TCRdb's copy keeps in-frame clones and lacks some. The sample includes around 100,000 clones, around nine tenths of them seen just once. The sample comprised peripheral blood. Every receptor here comes from a human donor in a cohort sampled during active COVID-19.

The sample holds a few counts of this clone. The chain combines TRBV10-3 with TRBJ1-5; D is unresolved. With 2 bases removed from V and 1 base from J, the gap between germline ends came to 3 bases. This CDR3 has 13 residues. CDR1 and CDR2 from the germline V gene are ENHRY and SYGVKD. The CDR3 reads CAISEGSNQPQHF. The CDR3 DNA is TGTGCCATCAGTGAGGGCAGCAATCAGCCCCAGCATTTT.

This chain links TRBV28 with TRBJ1-1, with 7 bases lining up with TRBD1. This CDR3 is 14 amino acids long. Germline V CDR1 and CDR2: MDHEN, SYDVKM. J lost 11 bases, V lost 5 bases, and 14 bases had no gene match. CDR3 nucleotides: TGTGCCAGCAGTATACTAATTTCGGACAGGCTGGCTTTCTTT. This codes for CASSILISDRLAFF. Filled out from reference TRBV28 and TRBJ1-1, the complete variable domain reads DVKVTQSSRYLVKRTGEKVFLECVQDMDHENMFWYRQDPGLGLRLIYFSYDVKMKEKGDIPEGYSVSREKKERFSLILESASTNQTSMYLCASSILISDRLAFFGQGTRLTVV.

V usage is TRBV3-1 (or the pseudogene TRBV3-2) and J usage is TRBJ1-5; tentatively, D is TRBD1 (6 bases). CDR1 is LGHDT and CDR2 is YNNKEL in the germline V gene (reference sequence). V was cut by 4 bases and J by 1 base, with 14 bases left in between. This CDR3 contains 16 residues. The CDR3, as DNA: TGTGCCAGCAGCCTCACAGGGTGTGTAAGCAATCAGCCCCAGCATTTT. Translated: CASSLTGCVSNQPQHF.

The V call is TRBV5-3, the J call TRBJ1-5; D is possibly TRBD1 (6 bases). TRBV5-3 is an ORF, with its function uncertain. Trimming took 2 bases from V and 0 from J, leaving 21 bases between them. The CDR3 is made up of 19 amino acids. In nucleotides, the CDR3 is TGTGCCAGAAGCTTTCAGGGACATACTAATTCTAATAGCAATCAGCCCCAGCATTTT. Amino acids: CARSFQGHTNSNSNQPQHF.

This rearrangement joins TRBV6-2 or TRBV6-3 to TRBJ2-7; 10 bases agree with TRBD2. J gave up 4 bases and V 7 bases, and 10 bases lay outside the gene matches. The length of the CDR3 is 15 residues. Germline CDR1 is MNHEY and CDR2 is SVGEGT. The CDR3 here is CASTPGTSEVYEQYF. The CDR3 bases are TGTGCCAGCACCCCAGGGACTAGCGAAGTTTACGAGCAGTACTTC.

This sequence joins TRBV19 and TRBJ2-3; D not resolved. Germline CDR1 reads LNHDA; CDR2 reads SQIVND (reference sequence). CDR3 length equals 16 residues. The germline V and J ends were trimmed by 0 bases and 0 bases, with 10 bases remaining between them. In DNA, the CDR3 is TGTGCCAGTAGTATAGATGGCGGAGCCAGCACAGATACGCAGTATTTT. This gives the protein CASSIDGGASTDTQYF.

This clone has only one observation. The chain has TRBV7-2 and TRBJ2-3; 9 bases align to TRBD2. CDR1 SGHTA and CDR2 FQGNSA come from the germline V gene. This CDR3 comprises 17 residues. J gave up 1 base and V 2 bases, and 7 bases lay outside the gene matches. CDR3 in DNA: TGTGCCAGCAGCTTACTCCCGAGACTAGCGGGCACAGATACGCAGTATTTT. Its translation is CASSLLPRLAGTDTQYF.

The chain combines TRBV27 with TRBJ2-7, with 7 bases matching TRBD2. The V gene's germline CDR1 is MNHEY and CDR2 SMNVEV (reference sequence). CDR3 length equals 16 residues. After removal of 6 bases from V and 2 bases from J, the junction contained 13 bases not matched to a gene. CDR3 DNA sequence: TGTGCCAGCAGGAACTCTCGGCCTAGCGGTCCCTACGAGCAGTACTTC. This translates into CASRNSRPSGPYEQYF.

The chain links TRBV6-5 to TRBJ1-1; D not resolved. V was shortened by 6 bases and J by 5 bases, with 16 bases between the two germline ends. CDR1 is MNHEY and CDR2 is SVGAGI in the germline V gene. The CDR3 has 14 residues. The CDR3 bases are TGTGCCAGCAGCGGAGGGATAGGCGTTACTGAAGCTTTCTTT. Translation gives CASSGGIGVTEAFF.

This chain links TRBV19 with TRBJ1-2; 10 positions match TRBD1. V shed 7 bases, J shed 4 bases, and the junction held 6 bases outside the gene matches. The CDR3 contains 14 residues. Germline V gene sequence: CDR1 LNHDA, CDR2 SQIVND (reference sequence). The CDR3 nucleotides read TGTGCCAGTATGAGGGACAGGGGAGTCTATGGCTACACCTTC. Its protein is CASMRDRGVYGYTF.

This rearrangement joins TRBV9 to TRBJ2-7, with TRBD2 identical over 8 bases. Germline V gives CDR1 SGDLS, CDR2 YYNGEE. The CDR3 contains 15 residues. V dropped 0 bases and J dropped 6; count of bases not matched to a gene: 8. The DNA of the CDR3 is TGTGCCAGCAGCGTAGACCGCGGGAGGAGGAGCGAGCAGTACTTC. Translating gives CASSVDRGRRSEQYF.

This clone was picked up one time. For the CDR3, the DNA is TGTGCCAGCAGCCCGCTAGCGGGAGTTGAGCAGTTCTTC. Translation gives CASSPLAGVEQFF. The rearrangement joins TRBV7-8 to TRBJ2-1, with TRBD2 matching over 10 bases. After removal of 5 bases from V and 9 bases from J, the junction contained 4 bases not matched to a gene. CDR3 length equals 13 residues. Germline V lookup: CDR1 SGHVS, CDR2 FQNEAQ.

This chain connects TRBV7-3 to TRBJ2-7, with 7 positions matching TRBD1. This CDR3 has 17 amino acids. CDR1 and CDR2 (germline): SGHTA, FQGTGA. The V segment lost 5 bases and the J segment 6 bases; nucleotides outside the gene matches: 19. This CDR3 is CASSKQGGPADAREQYF. Here the CDR3 DNA reads TGTGCCAGCAGCAAGCAAGGGGGCCCGGCGGACGCCCGCGAGCAGTACTTC.

CDR3 sequence: CAWSPPTDRVGNYGYTF. The CDR3 DNA follows: TGTGCCTGGAGTCCCCCGACGGACAGGGTGGGTAACTATGGCTACACCTTC. V gene TRBV30 combines with J gene TRBJ1-2; 8 positions match TRBD1. Germline V CDR1 and CDR2: GTSNPN, SVGIG (reference sequence). CDR3 length: 17 amino acids. With V trimmed by 2 bases and J by 1 base, 12 bases remained unmatched.

This chain connects TRBV6-5 to TRBJ2-7; D possibly corresponds to TRBD1 (6 bases). The CDR3 is 12 residues long. CDR1 is MNHEY, CDR2 SVGAGI, per germline. Trimming removed 6 bases at V and 4 bases at J, with 10 bases between. The CDR3 coding sequence is TGTGCCAGCAGGCCAGGGGTATACGAGCAGTACTTC. As protein: CASRPGVYEQYF.

The CDR3 is CASSLLGGNTEAFF. CDR3 nucleotides: TGTGCCAGCAGCCTACTCGGCGGGAACACTGAAGCTTTCTTT. V usage is TRBV7-3 and J usage is TRBJ1-1; D call uncertain. The V and J ends lost 5 bases and 1 base respectively, with 11 bases between them. The CDR3 spans 14 residues. Germline-derived CDR1 and CDR2 are SGHTA and FQGTGA.

The genes are TRBV19 and TRBJ1-1; D may be TRBD1 (5 bases). Trimming left V 5 bases short and J 0 bases short, with 13 bases between. This CDR3 region has 15 residues. The V gene's germline CDR1 is LNHDA and CDR2 SQIVND (reference sequence). In nucleotides, the CDR3 is TGTGCCAGTAGTTTACAGGCGAGCATGAACACTGAAGCTTTCTTT. Its protein is CASSLQASMNTEAFF.

The rearrangement uses TRBV19 and TRBJ1-6; D possibly corresponds to TRBD1 (6 bases). CDR3 length equals 15 residues. The germline V and J ends were trimmed by 7 bases and 6 bases, with 16 bases remaining between them. From germline, CDR1 is LNHDA and CDR2 SQIVND (reference sequence). CDR3 in DNA: TGTGCCAGTACCCGGGGGGCAGGGCCTAATTCACCCCTCCACTTT. Its protein is CASTRGAGPNSPLHF.

This clone occurred once. The V call is TRBV7-2, the J call TRBJ2-2; 11 nucleotides line up with TRBD1. CDR3 length: 15 residues. From germline, CDR1 is SGHTA and CDR2 FQGNSA. Trimming cost V 3 bases and J 4 bases; bases outside gene matches: 1. CDR3 in DNA: TGTGCCAGCAGCTTCGGGACAGGGGGCACCGGGGAGCTGTTTTTT. Its protein is CASSFGTGGTGELFF.

This chain connects TRBV28 to TRBJ2-3; possibly TRBD2 for D (5 bases). V lost 6 bases and J lost 1, with 8 bases in between. The CDR3 extends over 13 amino acids. CDR1 is MDHEN, CDR2 SYDVKM, per germline. CDR3 sequence (DNA): TGTGCCAGCAGAATTAGCGGCACAGATACGCAGTATTTT. The encoded protein is CASRISGTDTQYF.

This chain joins TRBV4-3 and TRBJ1-4; 7 bases agree with TRBD1. Germline CDR1 is LGHNA and CDR2 is YSLEER. Trimming cost V 0 bases and J 13 bases; bases outside gene matches: 2. CDR3 length: 12 amino acids. The CDR3 region has the DNA TGCGCCAGCAGCCAAGACAGGGGGAGACTGTTTTTT. Its protein product is CASSQDRGRLFF.

V gene TRBV25-1 combines with J gene TRBJ2-2; weak D call: TRBD2 (6 bases). The CDR3 runs 16 residues. Looked up from germline, CDR1 is MGHDK and CDR2 is SYGVNS. V was shortened by 0 bases and J by 1 base, with 9 bases between the two germline ends. The CDR3, as DNA: TGTGCCAGCAGTGAATATGGCGGGGTGAACACCGGGGAGCTGTTTTTT. Its protein is CASSEYGGVNTGELFF.